This T cell receptor beta chain was recorded in a study of blood T cells in healthy people across ages. Details on this clonotype: A single base separates this from a much larger clone, so it may be a read error.

Primers used in a second PCR of roughly 7 to 11 cycles were a sample-barcoded 5' primer and a J-beta primer mix. TCRdb ran MiXCR on the 5' RACE reads and lists one entry per CDR3 protein. The sample has hundreds of thousands of distinct CDR3 sequences, over 40% seen once. The TCR was taken from an elderly woman in good health. The sample taken for sequencing was blood.

CDR3 residues: CAASDRLAGGTDTQYF. Here the CDR3 DNA reads TGTGCCGCCAGTGATCGACTAGCGGGAGGGACAGATACGCAGTATTTT. The chain combines TRBV24-1 with TRBJ2-3, with 14 bases lining up with TRBD2. This CDR3 spans 16 amino acids. CDR1 is KGHDR and CDR2 is SFDVKD in the germline V gene.